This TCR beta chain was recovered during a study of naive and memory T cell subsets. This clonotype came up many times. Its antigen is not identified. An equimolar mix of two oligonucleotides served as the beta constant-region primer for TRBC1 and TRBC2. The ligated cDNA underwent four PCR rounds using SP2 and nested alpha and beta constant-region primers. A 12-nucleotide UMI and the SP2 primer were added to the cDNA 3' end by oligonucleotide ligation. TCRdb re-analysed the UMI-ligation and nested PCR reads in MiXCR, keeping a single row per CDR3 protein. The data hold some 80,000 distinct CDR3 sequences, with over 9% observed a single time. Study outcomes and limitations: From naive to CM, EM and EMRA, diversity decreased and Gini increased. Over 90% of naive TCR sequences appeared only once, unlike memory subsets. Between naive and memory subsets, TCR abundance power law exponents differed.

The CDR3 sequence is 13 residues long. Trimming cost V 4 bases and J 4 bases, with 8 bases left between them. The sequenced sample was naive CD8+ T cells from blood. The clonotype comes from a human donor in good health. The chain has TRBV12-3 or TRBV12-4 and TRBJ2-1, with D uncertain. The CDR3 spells CASSSFQYNEQFF. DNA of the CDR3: TGTGCCAGCAGTTCTTTTCAGTACAATGAGCAGTTCTTC.